This T cell receptor (beta chain) was documented in a study of blood T cell repertoires in COVID-19. Deletions cut 5 bases from V and 3 bases from J, with 13 bases between. The CDR3 runs to 14 residues. The V gene's germline CDR1 is SGHAT and CDR2 FQNNGV. Assay: immunoSEQ multiplex PCR; the TCRdb copy retains only in-frame clones and omits some. The sample holds around 180,000 clones, 80% to 90% seen once. The TCR comes from a man aged 55 to 70 with acute or convalescent COVID-19. The chain has TRBV11-2 and TRBJ1-1; no clear D gene. Sequenced sample: peripheral blood. As DNA, the CDR3 is TGTGCCAGCAGCCCGGCCCCGAGGGACACTGAAGCTTTCTTT. It yields the protein CASSPAPRDTEAFF.